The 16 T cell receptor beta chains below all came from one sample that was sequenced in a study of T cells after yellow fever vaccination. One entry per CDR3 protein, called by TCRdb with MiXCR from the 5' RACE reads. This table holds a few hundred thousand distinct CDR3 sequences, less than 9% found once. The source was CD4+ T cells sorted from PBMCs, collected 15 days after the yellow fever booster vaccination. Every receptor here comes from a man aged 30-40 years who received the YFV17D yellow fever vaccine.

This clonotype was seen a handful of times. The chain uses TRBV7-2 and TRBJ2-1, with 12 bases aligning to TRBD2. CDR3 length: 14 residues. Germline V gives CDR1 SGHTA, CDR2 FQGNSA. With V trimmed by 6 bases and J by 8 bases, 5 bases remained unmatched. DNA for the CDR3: TGTGCCAGCAGACCCGGGACTAGCGGGTATGAGCAGTTCTTC. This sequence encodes CASRPGTSGYEQFF.

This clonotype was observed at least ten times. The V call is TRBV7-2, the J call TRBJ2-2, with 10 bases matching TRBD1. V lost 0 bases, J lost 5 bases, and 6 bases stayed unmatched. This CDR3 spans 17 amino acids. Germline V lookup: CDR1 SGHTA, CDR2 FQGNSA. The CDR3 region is CASSLAPTGGRTGELFF. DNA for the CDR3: TGTGCCAGCAGCTTAGCGCCGACAGGGGGCAGAACCGGGGAGCTGTTTTTT.

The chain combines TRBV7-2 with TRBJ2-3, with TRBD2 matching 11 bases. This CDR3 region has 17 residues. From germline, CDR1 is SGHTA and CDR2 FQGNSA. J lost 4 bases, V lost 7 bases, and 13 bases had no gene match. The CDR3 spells CASTVSGRAEVADTQYF. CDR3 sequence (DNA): TGTGCCAGCACCGTTAGCGGGAGGGCCGAGGTCGCAGATACGCAGTATTTT.

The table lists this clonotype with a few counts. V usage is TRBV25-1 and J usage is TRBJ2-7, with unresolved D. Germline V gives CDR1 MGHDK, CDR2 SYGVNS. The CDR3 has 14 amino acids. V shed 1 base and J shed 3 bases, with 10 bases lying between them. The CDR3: CASSESRPRYEQYF. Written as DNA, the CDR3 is TGTGCCAGCAGTGAATCAAGGCCACGCTACGAGCAGTACTTC.

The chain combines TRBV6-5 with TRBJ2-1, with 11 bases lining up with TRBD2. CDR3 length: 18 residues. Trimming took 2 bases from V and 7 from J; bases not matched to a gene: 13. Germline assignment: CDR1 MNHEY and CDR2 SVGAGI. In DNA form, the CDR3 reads TGTGCCAGCAGTTACCGCGGGGTAGTTCTAGCGGGGGGTAATGAGCAGTTCTTC. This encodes CASSYRGVVLAGGNEQFF.

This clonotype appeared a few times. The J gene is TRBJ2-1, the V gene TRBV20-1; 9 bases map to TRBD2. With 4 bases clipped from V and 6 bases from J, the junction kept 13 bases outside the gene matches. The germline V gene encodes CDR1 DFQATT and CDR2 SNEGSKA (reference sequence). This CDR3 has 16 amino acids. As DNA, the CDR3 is TGCAGTGCTACTAGACCAGCGGGAGGTGTAGGCAATGAGCAGTTCTTC. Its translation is CSATRPAGGVGNEQFF.

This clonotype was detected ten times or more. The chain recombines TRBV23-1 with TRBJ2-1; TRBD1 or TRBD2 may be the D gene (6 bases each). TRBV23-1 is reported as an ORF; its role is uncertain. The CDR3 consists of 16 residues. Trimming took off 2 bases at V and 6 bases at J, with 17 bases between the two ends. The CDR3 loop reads CASSQGMAGEANEQFF. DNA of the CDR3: TGCGCCAGCAGTCAAGGGATGGCAGGGGAGGCCAATGAGCAGTTCTTC.

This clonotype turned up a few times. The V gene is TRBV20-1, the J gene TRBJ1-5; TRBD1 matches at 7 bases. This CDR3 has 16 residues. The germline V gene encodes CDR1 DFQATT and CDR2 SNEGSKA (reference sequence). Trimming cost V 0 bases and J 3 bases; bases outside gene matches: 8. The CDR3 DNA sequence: TGCAGTGCTAGAGATCGGGACAGAGCCTCCAATCAGCCCCAGCATTTT. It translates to CSARDRDRASNQPQHF.

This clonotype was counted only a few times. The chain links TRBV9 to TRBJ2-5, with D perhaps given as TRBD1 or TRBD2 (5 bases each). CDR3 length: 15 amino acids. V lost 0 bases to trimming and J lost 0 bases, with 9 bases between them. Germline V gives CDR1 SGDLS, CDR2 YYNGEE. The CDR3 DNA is TGTGCCAGCAGCGTAGGAGGGACCTACCAAGAGACCCAGTACTTC. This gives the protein CASSVGGTYQETQYF.

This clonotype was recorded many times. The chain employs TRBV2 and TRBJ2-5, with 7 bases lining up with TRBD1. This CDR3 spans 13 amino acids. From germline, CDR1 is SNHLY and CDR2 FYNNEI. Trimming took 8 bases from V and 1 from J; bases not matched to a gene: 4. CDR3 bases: TGTGCCAGCGAATGGGACAGCCAAGAGACCCAGTACTTC. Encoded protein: CASEWDSQETQYF. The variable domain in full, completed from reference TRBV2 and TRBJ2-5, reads EPEVTQTPSHQVTQMGQEVILRCVPISNHLYFYWYRQILGQKVEFLVSFYNNEISEKSEIFDDQFSVERPDGSNFTLKIRSTKLEDSAMYFCASEWDSQETQYFGPGTRLLVL.

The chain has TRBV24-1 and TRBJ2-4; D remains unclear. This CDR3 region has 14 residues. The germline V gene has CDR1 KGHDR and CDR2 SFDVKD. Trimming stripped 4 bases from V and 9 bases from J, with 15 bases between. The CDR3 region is CATSDPTRVGIQYF. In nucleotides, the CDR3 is TGTGCCACCAGTGACCCAACAAGGGTCGGCATTCAGTACTTC.

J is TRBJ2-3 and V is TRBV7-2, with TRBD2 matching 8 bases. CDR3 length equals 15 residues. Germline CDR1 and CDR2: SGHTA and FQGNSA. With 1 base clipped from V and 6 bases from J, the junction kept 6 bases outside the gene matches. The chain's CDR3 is CASSLVGLAWDTQYF. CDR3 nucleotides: TGTGCCAGCAGCTTAGTAGGACTAGCATGGGATACGCAGTATTTT.

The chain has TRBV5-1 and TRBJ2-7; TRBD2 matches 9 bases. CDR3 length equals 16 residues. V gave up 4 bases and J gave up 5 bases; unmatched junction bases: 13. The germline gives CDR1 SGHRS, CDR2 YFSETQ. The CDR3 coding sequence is TGCGCCAGCAGCCTATACCTGGCCCTAGCGGGAAACGAGCAGTACTTC. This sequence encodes CASSLYLALAGNEQYF.

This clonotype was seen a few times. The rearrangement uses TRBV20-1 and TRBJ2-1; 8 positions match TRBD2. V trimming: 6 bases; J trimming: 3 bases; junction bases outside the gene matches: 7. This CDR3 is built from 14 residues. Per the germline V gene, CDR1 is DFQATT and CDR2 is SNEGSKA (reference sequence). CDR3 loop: CSAKTSGRYNEQFF. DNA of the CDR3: TGCAGTGCGAAAACTAGCGGCCGCTACAATGAGCAGTTCTTC.

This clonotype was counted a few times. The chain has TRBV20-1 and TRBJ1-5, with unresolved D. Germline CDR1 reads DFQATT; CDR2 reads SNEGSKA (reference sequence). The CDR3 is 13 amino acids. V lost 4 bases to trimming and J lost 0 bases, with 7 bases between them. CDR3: CSAKGHSNQPQHF. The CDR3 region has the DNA TGCAGTGCTAAAGGCCATAGCAATCAGCCCCAGCATTTT.

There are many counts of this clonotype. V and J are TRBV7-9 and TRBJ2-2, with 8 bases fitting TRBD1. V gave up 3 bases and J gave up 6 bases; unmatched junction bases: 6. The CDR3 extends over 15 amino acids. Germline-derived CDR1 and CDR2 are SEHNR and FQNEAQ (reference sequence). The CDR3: CASSFRQGASGELFF. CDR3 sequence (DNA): TGTGCCAGCAGCTTCCGGCAGGGGGCTTCCGGGGAGCTGTTTTTT.